This T cell receptor beta chain emerged from a study of blood T cells in healthy people across ages (dated by TCRdb to about 2015). Regarding the study in general: Template switching captured roughly one uniquely barcoded TCR beta cDNA molecule per two T cells in model experiments. To track age-related changes in TCR beta repertoire diversity, the study relied on deep sequencing normalized with unique cDNA molecular identifiers. The donors were divided into four age groups: young (average roughly 15 years), middle-aged (over 35), aged (approximately 59) and long-lived (around 80). Two additional independent replicas of 1 million unique cDNA reads from the same blood draw were analyzed for two donors (one aged 18 to 30 and one aged 80 or older).

What the study reported, not specific to this receptor: Because profiling used bulk unsorted PBMCs, naive and antigen-experienced compartments could not be compared conclusively. Because the CMV infection status of the donors was unknown, age-related changes in expanded clonotypes may potentially have been confounded. As age increased, observed TCR beta diversity per million T cells dropped in a roughly linear way, and a significant reduction was already evident by age 40. A strong correlation was found between observed TCR beta diversity and the percentage of naive T cells measured by flow cytometry. Total diversity estimates from one million sequenced T cells were considered lower bounds and underestimates. Compared with the aged group, more naive CD4+ T cells, fewer expanded clones and increased TCR diversity were shown by the long-lived group, suggesting age selection.

The germline V gene (reference sequence) yields SEHNR for CDR1 and FQNEAQ for CDR2. Taken from cysteine to phenylalanine, the CDR3 has 14 residues. CDR3 DNA only is kept here, 42 bases in frame from base 1. Trimming costs V 5 bases and J 5 bases, and their ends lie 15 bases apart. Library preparation used 5' RACE. The sequencer listed for this sample is Illumina HiSeq 2500. A second about 7 to 12 cycle PCR used a sample-barcoded 5' primer and a J-beta primer mix. A template-switch 5' adaptor carrying 12 random nucleotides introduced a unique molecular identifier onto each TCR beta cDNA molecule. At least 3 million CDR3-containing paired-end reads were obtained from each sample. First-strand cDNA was synthesized from all RNA with the Mint cDNA synthesis kit, primed by a TRBC-specific oligonucleotide. After uracil-DNA glycosylase treatment, a first 18-cycle PCR used universal primers M1SS and BC2_uni_R on all cDNA. On the authors' methods: For normalization, 1 million high-quality reads were randomly selected from each sample, with every read carrying a distinct molecular identifier. Reads with shared molecular identifiers were discarded instead of being binned into consensus sequences. MiTCR, set to a Q25 quality threshold and the strictest error-elimination algorithm, was used for CDR3 identification, clonotype clustering and error correction. A nonparametric unseen species model with Euler transformation was used to estimate lower-bound total TCR beta diversity. TCRdb reprocessed the public reads (quality trimming at Q25 with fastp, clone calling with MiXCR) and kept in-frame beta chains. Identical CDR3 protein sequences are pooled into one entry, listed with their most common genes and DNA. The V and J calls and clone size are TCRdb's, not the authors'. For this sample the table gives over 450,000 distinct CDR3 sequences, of which 24% were detected only once. Around 10% of the sample comes from the top ten.

Turning to this clonotype: The antigen it binds to is not known. No base-level quality is on record; no much larger clone is a single base apart.

Donors were a few dozen systemically healthy Caucasian individuals from Russia aged roughly 6 to 90 years. Each donor gave about 11 milliliters of peripheral blood, drawn into EDTA-treated Vacutainer tubes. Ficoll-Paque density-gradient centrifugation was used to isolate PBMCs, with at least 7 million per sample. Trizol reagent was used to extract total RNA from the PBMCs, yielding at least 6 micrograms per sample. For every donor, flow cytometry on a PBMC aliquot measured the percentage of naive CD45RAhigh/CD27high T cells. These same data were also listed under a study on T cells of mothers and their children. In that second paper, the authors write: The donors were nine systemically healthy Caucasian individuals, made up of three mothers and their six children. cDNA synthesis consumed the entire amount of extracted RNA, loaded at about 1.5 ug RNA in each 15 ul reaction. In the second PCR, the M1S primer added sample barcodes and 2-4 random nucleotides. Over 8.5 million TCR beta CDR3 reads were obtained for each mother, and 3 million to 3.5 million reads were obtained for each child. Thymic selection shapes the output of TCR recombination in a similar way in related and unrelated pairs, and inherited differences have a minor effect. Normalized repertoire overlap was always found to be slightly, but never significantly, higher in related mother-child pairs than in unrelated mother-child pairs. No persistent microchimeric T cell clones were detected, at a sensitivity of 90 to 100 clones per million clonotypes. To look for features that set related mother-child pairs apart from unrelated individuals, the researchers ran deep NGS to compare the TCR beta repertoires of mothers and children. Mothers averaged roughly 40 +/- 4 years of age and children averaged roughly 12 +/- 4 years. Libraries were sequenced on Illumina HiSeq 2000 with 100+100 nt paired-end reads after adapter ligation with NEBNext reagents. To avoid cross-contamination, the mother libraries and the child libraries were prepared a month apart and sequenced in separate runs. Each donor had between about 450,000 and 2,100,000 distinct TCR beta clonotypes identified. Naive TCR beta clonotypes were estimated from low-frequency clonotypes matched to each donor's FACS-determined naive share, without sorting.

This sequence was found in a boy aged 10-17 years in good health. The chain is made from TRBV7-9 and TRBJ1-2, with the D gene too uncertain to name. The sequenced material came from blood. The DNA sequence reads TGTGCCAGCAGCCCTAGTCCCGACACATATGGCTACACCTTC. This sequence encodes CASSPSPDTYGYTF.